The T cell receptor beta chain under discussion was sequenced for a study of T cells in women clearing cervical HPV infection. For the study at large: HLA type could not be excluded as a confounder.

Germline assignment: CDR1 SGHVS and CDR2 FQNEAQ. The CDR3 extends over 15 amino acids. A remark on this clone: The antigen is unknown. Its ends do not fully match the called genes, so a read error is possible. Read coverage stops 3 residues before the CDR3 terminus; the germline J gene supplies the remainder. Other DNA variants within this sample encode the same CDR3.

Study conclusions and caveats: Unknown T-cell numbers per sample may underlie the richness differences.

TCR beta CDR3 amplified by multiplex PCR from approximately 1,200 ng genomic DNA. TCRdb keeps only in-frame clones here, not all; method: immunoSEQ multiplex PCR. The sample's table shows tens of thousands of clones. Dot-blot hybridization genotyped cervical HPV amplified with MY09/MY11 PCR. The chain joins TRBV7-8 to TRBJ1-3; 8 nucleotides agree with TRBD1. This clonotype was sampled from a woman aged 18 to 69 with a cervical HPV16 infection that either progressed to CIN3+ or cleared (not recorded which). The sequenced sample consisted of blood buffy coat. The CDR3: CASSLGTGTGNTIYF. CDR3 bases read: TGTGCCAGCAGCTTAGGGACAGGGACTGGAAACACA.